The source of this TCR beta chain is a study of blood T cells in healthy people across ages. Peripheral blood samples of around 9.3 milliliters were drawn from each donor. This clonotype was observed once. Relative to the germline gene, one junction end is altered; a read error may explain this. CDR3 length: 17 residues. Germline V gene lookup returns CDR1 DFQATT and CDR2 SNEGSKA (reference sequence). PCR was performed a second time for about 7 to 11 cycles using a sample-barcoded 5' primer and a J-beta primer mix. The template-switch adaptor was a 5' adaptor with 12 random nucleotides. It tagged each cDNA molecule. MiXCR, run by TCRdb on the 5' RACE reads, gives a single entry per CDR3 protein. The sample holds around 1,500,000 distinct CDR3 sequences, 28% seen once.

Input material: blood. The genes are TRBV20-1 and TRBJ2-1, with 10 bases identical to TRBD2. The TCR comes from a woman aged 25 to 39 in good health. As DNA, the CDR3 is TGCAGTGCTCCAAAGGGGCGCCGGCCTAGCGGGGGCGATGAGCGGTTCTTC. Amino acids: CSAPKGRRPSGGDERFF.